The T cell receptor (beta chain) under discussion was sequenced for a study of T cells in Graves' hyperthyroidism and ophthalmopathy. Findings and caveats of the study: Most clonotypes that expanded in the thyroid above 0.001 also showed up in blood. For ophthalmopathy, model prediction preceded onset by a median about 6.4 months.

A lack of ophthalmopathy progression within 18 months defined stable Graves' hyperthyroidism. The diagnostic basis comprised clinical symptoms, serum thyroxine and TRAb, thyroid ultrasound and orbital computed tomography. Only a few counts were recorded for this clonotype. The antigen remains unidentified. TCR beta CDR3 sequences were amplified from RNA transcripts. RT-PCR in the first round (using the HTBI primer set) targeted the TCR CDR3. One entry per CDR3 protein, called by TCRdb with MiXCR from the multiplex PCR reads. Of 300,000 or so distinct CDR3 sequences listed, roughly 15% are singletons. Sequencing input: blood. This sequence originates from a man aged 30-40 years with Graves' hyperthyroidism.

The CDR3 loop reads CASSPSGGRVNYGYTF. The CDR3 DNA sequence: TGTGCCAGCAGCCCCAGCGGGGGGAGAGTTAACTATGGCTACACCTTC. The chain recombines TRBV7-9 with TRBJ1-2, with D tentatively TRBD1 (5 bases). This CDR3 is built from 16 residues. CDR1 and CDR2 from the germline V gene are SEHNR and FQNEAQ (reference sequence). Trimming removed 5 bases at V and 1 base at J, with 17 bases between. Full variable domain (missing parts from reference TRBV7-9 and TRBJ1-2): DTGVSQNPRHKITKRGQNVTFRCDPISEHNRLYWYRQTLGQGPEFLTYFQNEAQLEKSRLLSDRFSAERPKGSFSTLEIQRTEQGDSAMYLCASSPSGGRVNYGYTFGSGTRLTVV.